Listed here are 20 T cell receptor beta chains from one sample, sequenced in a study of CXCR3-negative and CXCR3-positive naive CD8 T cells. Findings and limits, study-wide: Naive cells positive for CXCR3 carried more hydrophobic TRB CDR3s than CXCR3-negative ones.

These receptors have no identified antigens. The authors prepared UMI-labeled TRB cDNA libraries by 5' RACE. TCRdb reprocessed the 5' RACE reads and stores each CDR3 protein as one record, lacking DNA. Recorded for this sample: some 140,000 distinct CDR3 sequences. Sequencing was done on a sample of naive CXCR3+ CD8+ T cells from blood. Subset noted: CD45RO-CCR7+CD27+CD95- naive CD8+ T cells expressing CXCR3 (TNR3+). These receptor sequences come from a human donor in good health. Some clones in this sample may be carry-over from other donors' samples.

The chain has TRBV28 and TRBJ2-3; TCRdb's D call, TRBD1, is unchecked because there is no DNA. The CDR3 length is 14 residues. Germline lookup yields CDR1 MDHEN and CDR2 SYDVKM. The CDR3 here is CASSWGPEVDTQYF.

The genes are TRBV19 and TRBJ2-1; the TRBD1 assignment by TCRdb is unverifiable without DNA. From germline, CDR1 is LNHDA and CDR2 SQIVND (reference sequence). CDR3 size: 15 residues. The CDR3 loop is CASSIVQGVINEQFF.

V is TRBV29-1 and J is TRBJ2-1; the D call of TRBD2 rests on TCRdb alone, since no DNA is present to check it. This CDR3 comprises 13 residues. The V gene's germline CDR1 is SQVTM and CDR2 ANQGSEA. CDR3 sequence reads: CSVVPALGNEQFF.

The CDR3 sequence: CACGGVNEQYF. The chain employs TRBV11-2 and TRBJ2-7. The length of the CDR3 is 11 residues. Germline CDR1 reads SGHAT; CDR2 reads FQNNGV.

CDR3 in amino acids: CASSLVGPPPDEQFF. The genes are TRBV5-1 and TRBJ2-1; absent DNA, TCRdb's TRBD2 call cannot be checked. This CDR3 comprises 15 residues. Per the germline V gene, CDR1 is SGHRS and CDR2 is YFSETQ.

The J gene is TRBJ2-2, the V gene TRBV19; TCRdb selects TRBD1, and the lack of DNA leaves this call unchecked. The CDR3 length is 17 residues. Germline lookup yields CDR1 LNHDA and CDR2 SQIVND (reference sequence). CDR3 loop: CASSIGSGGLNTGELFF.

V and J are TRBV19 and TRBJ1-4; there is no DNA to check the TCRdb D call of TRBD1. This CDR3 contains 15 residues. In germline, CDR1 is LNHDA, CDR2 SQIVND (reference sequence). CDR3: CASTSPDRVNEKLFF. The complete variable domain, with remaining parts taken from reference TRBV19 and TRBJ1-4, reads DGGITQSPKYLFRKEGQNVTLSCEQNLNHDAMYWYRQDPGQGLRLIYYSQIVNDFQKGDIAEGYSVSREKKESFPLTVTSAQKNPTAFYLCASTSPDRVNEKLFFGSGTQLSVL.

The V and J genes are TRBV10-2 and TRBJ2-1; the D call from TCRdb, TRBD2, cannot be confirmed without DNA. The CDR3 loop spans 14 amino acids. Germline V CDR1 and CDR2: WSHSY, SAAADI. CDR3 region: CASMLAGVSHEQFF.

The V and J genes are TRBV7-7 and TRBJ1-1. The length of the CDR3 is 13 residues. Germline V gives CDR1 SSHAT, CDR2 FNYEAQ (reference sequence). CDR3 loop: CASSWEEGTEAFF.

The chain employs TRBV7-3 and TRBJ2-6; TCRdb's assignment of TRBD1 cannot be checked, as there is no DNA. In germline, CDR1 is SGHTA, CDR2 FQGTGA. The CDR3 runs 19 residues. The CDR3 sequence: CASSPRRRTGGFGANVLTF.

This chain uses TRBV7-9 with TRBJ1-5; the D call of TRBD1 rests on TCRdb alone, since no DNA is present to check it. The CDR3 covers 13 residues. Germline V CDR1 and CDR2: SEHNR, FQNEAQ (reference sequence). CDR3 sequence reads: CASSFGGFQPQHF.

The chain combines TRBV29-1 with TRBJ2-5; TCRdb's D call of TRBD1 is untestable without DNA. This CDR3 has 14 residues. Germline V lookup: CDR1 SQVTM, CDR2 ANQGSEA. The CDR3 reads CSVEIPGAQETQYF. Together with reference TRBV29-1 and TRBJ2-5, the CDR3 gives the full variable domain: SAVISQKPSRDICQRGTSLTIQCQVDSQVTMMFWYRQQPGQSLTLIATANQGSEATYESGFVIDKFPISRPNLTFSTLTVSNMSPEDSSIYLCSVEIPGAQETQYFGPGTRLLVL.

The genes are TRBV5-1 and TRBJ2-5; the D gene TCRdb calls, TRBD2, cannot be checked with no DNA. The CDR3 length is 14 residues. Looked up from germline, CDR1 is SGHRS and CDR2 is YFSETQ. CDR3 sequence reads: CASSWTSGTETQYF.

The chain combines TRBV27 with TRBJ2-7. The CDR3 totals 14 residues. Looked up from germline, CDR1 is MNHEY and CDR2 is SMNVEV (reference sequence). The CDR3 here is CASSPDIDSYEQYF.

This sequence joins TRBV24-1 and TRBJ2-4; there is no DNA to check the TCRdb D call of TRBD2. The V gene's germline CDR1 is KGHDR and CDR2 SFDVKD. The CDR3 has 17 amino acids. CDR3 region: CATSVSRRAPIKNIQYF.

The rearrangement uses TRBV29-1 and TRBJ2-3; the D gene TCRdb calls, TRBD1, cannot be checked with no DNA. Germline V gene lookup returns CDR1 SQVTM and CDR2 ANQGSEA. The CDR3 spans 15 residues. CDR3 region: CSADRVASSTDTQYF.

The chain uses TRBV7-3 and TRBJ2-1. CDR3 length equals 15 residues. The germline CDR1 and CDR2 sequences are SGHTA and FQGTGA. The CDR3 here is CASSLCGFLYNEQFF.

The chain has TRBV13 and TRBJ1-1; the D call from TCRdb, TRBD1, cannot be confirmed without DNA. The CDR3 contains 14 residues. Germline assignment: CDR1 PRHDT and CDR2 FYEKMQ (reference sequence). The CDR3 sequence: CASSLNGGYTEAFF.

The chain carries TRBV3-1 and TRBJ2-3; TCRdb proposes TRBD2, but this gene call is untestable without DNA. CDR1 is LGHDT, CDR2 YNNKEL, per germline (reference sequence). The CDR3 loop spans 17 amino acids. CDR3 region: CASSQDVAGGRTDTQYF.

V and J are TRBV6-5 and TRBJ1-5; lacking DNA, the TRBD1 call made by TCRdb goes unchecked. The length of the CDR3 is 14 residues. Germline V lookup: CDR1 MNHEY, CDR2 SVGAGI. CDR3 amino acids: CASSRRQGHQPQHF.